Included here is one T cell receptor (beta chain) sequence, with context. This sample is drawn from a study of control samples from healthy donors and cancer patients. Clones were read by immunoSEQ multiplex PCR, and TCRdb kept only the in-frame ones, dropping some. This table has 100,000 or so clones, around 88% appearing once. Germline CDR1 SGHNT, CDR2 YYREEE (reference sequence). The CDR3 runs to 13 residues. V lost 4 bases and J lost 2, with 8 bases in between. This clonotype was sampled from a man aged 25-45 years in good health. Sequenced sample: blood. V usage is TRBV5-4 and J usage is TRBJ2-3; D gene ambiguous. In DNA, the CDR3 is TGTGCCAGCAGCCTCCGACCCACAGATACGCAGTATTTT. It translates to CASSLRPTDTQYF. The entire variable domain, with the rest obtained from reference TRBV5-4 and TRBJ2-3, is as follows: ETGVTQSPTHLIKTRGQQVTLRCSSQSGHNTVSWYQQALGQGPQFIFQYYREEENGRGNFPPRFSGLQFPNYSSELNVNALELDDSALYLCASSLRPTDTQYFGPGTRLTVL.